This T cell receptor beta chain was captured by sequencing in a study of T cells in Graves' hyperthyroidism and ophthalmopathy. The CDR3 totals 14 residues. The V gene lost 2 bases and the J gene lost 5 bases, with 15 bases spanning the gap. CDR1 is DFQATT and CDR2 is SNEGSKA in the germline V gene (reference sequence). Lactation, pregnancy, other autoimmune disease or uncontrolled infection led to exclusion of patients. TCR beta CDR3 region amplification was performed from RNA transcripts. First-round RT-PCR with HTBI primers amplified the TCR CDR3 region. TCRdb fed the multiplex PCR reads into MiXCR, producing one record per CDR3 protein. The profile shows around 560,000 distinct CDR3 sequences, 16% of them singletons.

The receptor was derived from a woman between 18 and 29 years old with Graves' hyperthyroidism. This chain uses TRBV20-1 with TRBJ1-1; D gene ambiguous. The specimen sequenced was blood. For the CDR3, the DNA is TGCAGTGCTAGAATCCACACCGGCGGGACTGAAGCTTTCTTT. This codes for CSARIHTGGTEAFF.